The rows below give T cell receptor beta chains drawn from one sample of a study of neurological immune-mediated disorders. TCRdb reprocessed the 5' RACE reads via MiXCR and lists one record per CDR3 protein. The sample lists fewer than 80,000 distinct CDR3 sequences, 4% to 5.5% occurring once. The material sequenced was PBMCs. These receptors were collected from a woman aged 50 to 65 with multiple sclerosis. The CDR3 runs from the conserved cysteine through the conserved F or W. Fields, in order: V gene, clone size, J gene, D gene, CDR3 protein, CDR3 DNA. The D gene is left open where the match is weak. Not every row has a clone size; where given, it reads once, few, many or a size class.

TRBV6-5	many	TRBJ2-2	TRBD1	CATLPSGRGTGELFF	TGTGCCACCCTCCCCAGCGGCAGGGGGACCGGGGAGCTGTTTTTT
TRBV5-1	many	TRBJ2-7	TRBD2	CASSERGTGYEQYF	TGCGCCAGCAGTGAGCGGGGGACTGGCTACGAGCAGTACTTC
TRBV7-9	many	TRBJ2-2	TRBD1	CASRPTQGALGELFF	TGTGCCAGCAGACCTACGCAGGGGGCCCTCGGGGAGCTGTTTTTT
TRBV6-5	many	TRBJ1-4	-	CASSYSGTEKLFF	TGTGCCAGCAGTTACTCGGGGACGGAAAAACTGTTTTTT
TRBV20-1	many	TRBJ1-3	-	CSARDPYGNTIYF	TGCAGTGCTAGAGATCCCTACGGAAACACCATATATTTT
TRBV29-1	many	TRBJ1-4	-	CSVEGEGEKLFF	TGCAGCGTTGAGGGAGAGGGTGAAAAACTGTTTTTT
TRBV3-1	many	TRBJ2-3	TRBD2	CASSQGLAGATDTQYF	TGTGCCAGCAGCCAAGGGCTAGCGGGGGCCACAGATACGCAGTATTTT
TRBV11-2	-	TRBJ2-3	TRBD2	CATRVGAGGRTDTQYF	TGTGCCACCAGGGTAGGAGCGGGGGGTCGCACAGATACGCAGTATTTT
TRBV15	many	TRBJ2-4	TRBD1	CATSGGGDKNIQYF	TGTGCCACCTCAGGGGGCGGTGATAAAAACATTCAGTACTTC
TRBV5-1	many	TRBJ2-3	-	CASCEGLDTQYF	TGCGCCAGCTGCGAGGGGCTGGATACGCAGTATTTT
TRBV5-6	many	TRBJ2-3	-	CASSFGGATDTQYF	TGTGCCAGCAGCTTTGGGGGGGCGACAGATACGCAGTATTTT
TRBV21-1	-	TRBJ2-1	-	CASSPRLAGGPNEQFF	TGTGCCAGCAGCCCAAGACTAGCGGGGGGGCCGAATGAGCAGTTCTTC
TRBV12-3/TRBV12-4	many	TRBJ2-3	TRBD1	CATSGTGLVGDTQYF	TGTGCCACCTCAGGGACAGGGCTGGTGGGGGATACGCAGTATTTT
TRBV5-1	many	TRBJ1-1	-	CASSLAAPNTEAFF	TGCGCCAGCAGCTTGGCCGCGCCTAACACTGAAGCTTTCTTT
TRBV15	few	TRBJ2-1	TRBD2	CATSKAPGLTNHEQFF	TGTGCCACCAGCAAAGCACCGGGACTAACGAATCATGAGCAGTTCTTC
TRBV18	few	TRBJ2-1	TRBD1	CASSPRQGDMNEQFF	TGTGCCAGCTCACCTCGACAGGGTGATATGAATGAGCAGTTCTTC
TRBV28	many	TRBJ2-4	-	CASRTGGFLGSIQYF	TGTGCCAGCAGAACAGGCGGTTTTCTGGGGAGCATTCAGTACTTC
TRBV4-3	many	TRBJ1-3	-	CASSQDLGSGGNTIYF	TGCGCCAGCAGCCAAGATCTGGGTAGCGGAGGAAACACCATATATTTT
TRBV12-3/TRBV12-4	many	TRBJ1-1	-	CASSLALGGNTEAFF	TGTGCCAGCAGTTTAGCCCTGGGGGGGAACACTGAAGCTTTCTTT
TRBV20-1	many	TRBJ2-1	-	CSARDRGFEQFF	TGCAGTGCTAGAGATAGGGGCTTTGAGCAGTTCTTC
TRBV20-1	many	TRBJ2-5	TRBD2	CSARDLRGDSIETQYF	TGCAGTGCTAGAGATCTACGGGGGGACTCGATAGAGACCCAGTACTTC
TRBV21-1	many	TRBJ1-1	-	CASSKPTDLRNTEAFF	TGTGCCAGCAGCAAACCAACGGACCTCAGGAACACTGAAGCTTTCTTT
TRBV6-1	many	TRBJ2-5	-	CASSRDLQETQYF	TGTGCCAGCAGTAGAGATCTCCAAGAGACCCAGTACTTC
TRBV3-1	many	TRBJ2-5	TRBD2	CASGKRGLDQETQYF	TGTGCCAGCGGGAAACGAGGACTAGACCAAGAGACCCAGTACTTC
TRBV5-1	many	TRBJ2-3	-	CASSVVISTDTQYF	TGCGCCAGCAGCGTGGTAATAAGCACAGATACGCAGTATTTT
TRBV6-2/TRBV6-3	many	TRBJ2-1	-	CASSQRTDYNEQFF	TGTGCCAGCAGTCAACGGACAGACTACAATGAGCAGTTCTTC
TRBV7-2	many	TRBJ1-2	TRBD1	CASSLNPTGFFYGYTF	TGTGCCAGCAGCTTAAATCCGACAGGGTTTTTCTATGGCTACACCTTC
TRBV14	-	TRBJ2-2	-	CASSPYIGTGELFF	TGTGCCAGCAGCCCCTATATTGGTACCGGGGAGCTGTTTTTT
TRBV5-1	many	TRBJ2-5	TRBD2	CASSLSLAGEETQYF	TGCGCCAGCAGCTTGTCCCTAGCGGGGGAAGAGACCCAGTACTTC
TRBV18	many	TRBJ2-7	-	CASSPGGYEQYF	TGTGCCAGCTCACCCGGCGGCTACGAGCAGTACTTC
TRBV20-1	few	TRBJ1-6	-	CSAKPGVSYNSPLNF	TGCAGTGCTAAACCAGGGGTCTCCTATAATTCACCCCTCAACTTT
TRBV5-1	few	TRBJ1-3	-	CASREKIEGNTIYF	TGCGCCAGCCGTGAAAAGATTGAAGGGAACACCATATATTTT
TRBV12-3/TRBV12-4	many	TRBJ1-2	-	CASSSDGINYGYTF	TGTGCCAGCAGTTCGGACGGGATTAACTATGGCTACACCTTC
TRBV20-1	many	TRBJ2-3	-	CSGWGRADTQYF	TGCAGTGGGTGGGGGCGCGCAGATACGCAGTATTTT
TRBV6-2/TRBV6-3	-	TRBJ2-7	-	CASIARNSYEQYF	TGTGCCAGCATTGCCAGAAACTCCTACGAGCAGTACTTC
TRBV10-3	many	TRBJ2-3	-	CAISDHGGDTQYF	TGTGCCATCAGTGACCACGGGGGAGATACGCAGTATTTT
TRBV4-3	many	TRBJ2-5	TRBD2	CASSQDDSGGLDF	TGCGCCAGCAGCCAAGACGACTCGGGAGGCCTGGACTTC
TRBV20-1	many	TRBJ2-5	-	CSARDYVGGETQYF	TGCAGTGCTAGAGATTACGTGGGAGGAGAGACCCAGTACTTC
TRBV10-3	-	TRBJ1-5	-	CAAKGTAVQPQHF	TGTGCCGCCAAGGGGACGGCGGTTCAGCCCCAGCATTTT
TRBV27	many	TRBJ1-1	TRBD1	CASSPMTGGDTEAFF	TGTGCCAGCAGTCCGATGACAGGGGGGGACACTGAAGCTTTCTTT
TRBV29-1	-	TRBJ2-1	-	CSVENFPRGYEQFF	TGCAGCGTTGAAAACTTTCCGAGGGGCTATGAGCAGTTCTTC
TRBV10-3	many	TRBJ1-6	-	CAISESGLSPLHF	TGTGCCATCAGTGAGTCGGGGTTGTCACCCCTCCACTTT